Sequencing of this T cell receptor (beta chain) was carried out in a study of CD8 T cells in Susac syndrome. Germline CDR1 reads SGHTA; CDR2 reads FQGNSA. V lost 2 bases and J 7 bases, leaving 18 bases between the germline ends. There are 16 residues in the CDR3. Random-hexamer reverse transcription was applied to roughly 0.5 to 1 ug RNA. TCRdb itself ran the immunoSEQ multiplex PCR reads through MiXCR, one entry per CDR3 protein. Of 250,000 to 300,000 distinct CDR3 sequences listed, roughly 85% are singletons. The chain links TRBV7-2 to TRBJ2-1; D is ambiguous. Material for sequencing was CD8+ T cells from PBMCs. The TCR comes from a human donor with multiple sclerosis. The CDR3 DNA reads TGTGCCAGCAGCTTATGGTTTGTGGTAGCCGGGAATGAGCAGTTCTTC. It encodes CASSLWFVVAGNEQFF. Variable domain in full (rest from reference TRBV7-2 and TRBJ2-1): GAGVSQSPSNKVTEKGKDVELRCDPISGHTALYWYRQSLGQGLEFLIYFQGNSAPDKSGLPSDRFSAERTGGSVSTLTIQRTQQEDSAVYLCASSLWFVVAGNEQFFGPGTRLTVL.